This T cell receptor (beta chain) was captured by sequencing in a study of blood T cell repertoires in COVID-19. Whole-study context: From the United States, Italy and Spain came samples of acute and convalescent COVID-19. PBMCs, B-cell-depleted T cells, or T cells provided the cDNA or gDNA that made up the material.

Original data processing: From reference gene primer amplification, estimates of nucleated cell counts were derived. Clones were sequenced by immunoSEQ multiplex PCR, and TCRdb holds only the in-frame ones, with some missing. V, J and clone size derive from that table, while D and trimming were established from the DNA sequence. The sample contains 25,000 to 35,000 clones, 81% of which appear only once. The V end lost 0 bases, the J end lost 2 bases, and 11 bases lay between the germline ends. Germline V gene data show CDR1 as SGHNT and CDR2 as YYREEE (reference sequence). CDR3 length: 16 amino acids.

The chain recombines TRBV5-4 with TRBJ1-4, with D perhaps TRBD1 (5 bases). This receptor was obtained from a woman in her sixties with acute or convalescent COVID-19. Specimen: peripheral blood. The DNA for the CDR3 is TGTGCCAGCAGCTTGGCCGGAGCAGGGACTAATGAAAAACTGTTTTTT. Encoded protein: CASSLAGAGTNEKLFF.